One and the same sample provided the 8 T cell receptor beta chains below, sequenced in a study of response to subunit inactivated influenza vaccine (dated by TCRdb to 2017 to 2018). The time point label corresponds to: 45 days after influenza vaccine administration. Libraries were built with RT-PCR. This sample was sequenced with an Illumina HiSeq 2500. TCRdb handled the public reads itself, with Q25 trimming in fastp and clone calling in MiXCR, and kept productive beta chains. Records with the same CDR3 protein are collapsed into one entry carrying the most frequent genes and DNA. The sample has more than 400,000 distinct CDR3 sequences on record, roughly 9.7% of them singletons. The ten largest clones add up to approximately 12% of the sample. The sample consisted of PBMCs from blood, taken 35 to 45 days after vaccination. Receptors originate from a man aged 50-60 years who received an inactivated influenza vaccine. Donor details come from another sample of the same person, matched by shared clones.

The V gene is TRBV4-1, the J gene TRBJ2-5; perhaps TRBD1 as D (5 bases). The CDR3 has 13 amino acids. Deletions cut 1 base from V and 4 bases from J, with 7 bases between. CDR1 and CDR2 from the germline V gene are MGHRA and YSYEKL. CDR3 DNA sequence: TGCGCCAGCAGCCAAGTGACAGTAGAGACCCAGTACTTC. Amino acid sequence: CASSQVTVETQYF.

The chain couples TRBV20-1 to TRBJ2-5; 8 nucleotides agree with TRBD2. The CDR3 length is 13 residues. Germline lookup yields CDR1 DFQATT and CDR2 SNEGSKA (reference sequence). The J segment lost 7 bases and the V segment lost 6 bases, leaving 10 bases of the junction unmatched. The CDR3 reads CSAARGSGATQYF. The CDR3 nucleotides read TGCAGTGCGGCGAGGGGTAGCGGGGCGACCCAGTACTTC.

This clonotype was counted only a few times. This rearrangement joins TRBV29-1 to TRBJ2-1; 7 nucleotides agree with TRBD1. V was pared by 3 bases and J by 3 bases, with 5 bases of the junction left unmatched. CDR3 length equals 14 residues. Germline CDR1 and CDR2: SQVTM and ANQGSEA. As DNA, the CDR3 is TGCAGCGTTGAGGGCAGGGGGAACTACAATGAGCAGTTCTTC. Its translation: CSVEGRGNYNEQFF.

There are a few counts of this clonotype. V is TRBV20-1 and J is TRBJ1-6, with no clear D. Looked up from germline, CDR1 is DFQATT and CDR2 is SNEGSKA (reference sequence). The CDR3 length is 15 residues. Trimming left V 3 bases short and J 0 bases short, with 9 bases between. The CDR3 DNA sequence: TGCAGTGCTAGCTGGGGTAGCTCCTATAATTCACCCCTCCACTTT. This encodes CSASWGSSYNSPLHF.

This clonotype was recorded a few times. The rearrangement links TRBV28 to TRBJ2-3; D is perhaps TRBD2 (7 bases). Germline-derived CDR1 and CDR2 are MDHEN and SYDVKM. This CDR3 region has 14 residues. Trimming shortened V by 8 bases and J by 3 bases, and 15 bases separated the two germline ends. The CDR3 protein is CASCPGGRTDTQYF. The CDR3, as DNA: TGTGCCAGCTGTCCGGGGGGCCGGACAGATACGCAGTATTTT. The full variable domain, in which reference TRBV28 and TRBJ2-3 provide the parts outside the CDR3, is DVKVTQSSRYLVKRTGEKVFLECVQDMDHENMFWYRQDPGLGLRLIYFSYDVKMKEKGDIPEGYSVSREKKERFSLILESASTNQTSMYLCASCPGGRTDTQYFGPGTRLTVL.

This clonotype was observed a few times. The V call is TRBV7-8, the J call TRBJ2-5; 8 bases agree with TRBD2. There are 16 residues in the CDR3. J was trimmed by 5 bases and V by 2 bases; bases with no gene match: 10. Germline CDR1 is SGHVS and CDR2 is FQNEAQ. The CDR3 DNA reads as TGTGCCAGCAGCTTAAACCTCGGACTAGCCGGGGAGACCCAGTACTTC. The encoded protein is CASSLNLGLAGETQYF.

There are many counts of this clonotype. The chain links TRBV7-2 to TRBJ2-7; 7 bases align to TRBD2. This CDR3 is built from 14 residues. Germline V gene lookup returns CDR1 SGHTA and CDR2 FQGNSA. V lost 5 bases and J lost 1; bases outside the gene matches: 5. The CDR3 spells CASSEASGSYEQYF. The CDR3 coding sequence is TGTGCCAGCAGCGAGGCTAGCGGATCCTACGAGCAGTACTTC.

V gene TRBV6-2 or TRBV6-3 combines with J gene TRBJ2-7; 11 nucleotides match TRBD1. The CDR3 totals 15 residues. The germline CDR1 and CDR2 sequences are MNHEY and SVGEGT. The ends lost 5 bases at V and 5 bases at J; junction bases unmatched: 8. The CDR3 DNA follows: TGTGCCAGCAGTCCACCCCGGGACAGGGGGAACGAGCAGTACTTC. It specifies CASSPPRDRGNEQYF.